This is a list of T cell receptor beta chains from one sample in a study of blood T cell repertoires in COVID-19. Repertoires were generated with immunoSEQ multiplex PCR, while TCRdb's copy carries only in-frame clones and drops some. The sample lists some 250,000 clones; around 86% were seen once. Input material: PBMCs or T cells enriched from blood (not recorded which). These receptors were collected from a woman in her 40s with acute COVID-19. Each CDR3 is given without its conserved first and last residue. D genes are given only for firm matches.

J: TRBJ2-3; D: .; V: TRBV4-2; CDR3: ASSQDLGGGERTDTQY
J: TRBJ2-3; D: TRBD2; V: TRBV5-8; CDR3: ASSRLAGADTQY
J: TRBJ1-3; D: .; V: TRBV19; CDR3: ASSRLGFSGNTIY
J: TRBJ2-7; D: .; V: TRBV25-1; CDR3: ASSQTEMISYEQY
J: TRBJ2-7; D: TRBD1; V: TRBV11-2; CDR3: ASRRTRDRSYEQY
J: TRBJ2-7; D: .; V: TRBV21-1; CDR3: ATPNGQVPDEQY
J: TRBJ1-5; D: TRBD1; V: TRBV18; CDR3: ASSPPYRGRGNQPQH
J: TRBJ2-1; D: TRBD2; V: TRBV5-4; CDR3: ASSLAGDLIVGEQF
J: TRBJ2-2; D: TRBD1; V: TRBV7-9; CDR3: ASSFLQGYGGELF
J: TRBJ2-3; D: .; V: TRBV6-5; CDR3: ASSRRGGTDTQY
J: TRBJ1-1; D: TRBD1; V: TRBV24-1; CDR3: ATATGEDTEAF
J: TRBJ2-3; D: TRBD2; V: TRBV18; CDR3: ASSPRTSGSGDTQY
J: TRBJ2-1; D: TRBD1; V: TRBV5-8; CDR3: ASSLGQGRRNEQF
J: TRBJ2-3; D: .; V: TRBV27; CDR3: ASSSFPTDWLGTDTQY
J: TRBJ2-5; D: TRBD1; V: TRBV5-1; CDR3: ASSADRDRQETQY
J: TRBJ2-3; D: TRBD2; V: TRBV7-8; CDR3: ASSISGSTDTQY
J: TRBJ2-2; D: .; V: TRBV2; CDR3: ASTWSRTLGNTGELF
J: TRBJ2-7; D: .; V: TRBV25-1; CDR3: ASSEWGRREQY
J: TRBJ1-1; D: .; V: TRBV27; CDR3: ASSLSARTEAF
J: TRBJ2-1; D: TRBD2; V: TRBV5-1; CDR3: ARSLASGGRGEQF
J: TRBJ1-3; D: .; V: TRBV15; CDR3: ATAPGTPGNTIY
J: TRBJ2-2; D: TRBD2; V: TRBV19; CDR3: ASSGTSVGPGELF
J: TRBJ1-1; D: TRBD1; V: TRBV19; CDR3: ASSIGQVNTEAF
J: TRBJ1-2; D: .; V: TRBV2; CDR3: ASSEQRGGVHGYT
J: TRBJ2-3; D: .; V: TRBV19; CDR3: ASSISLDSSTDTQY
J: TRBJ1-2; D: TRBD1; V: TRBV4-1; CDR3: ASSQGSRQGDYGYT
J: TRBJ2-7; D: TRBD1; V: TRBV27; CDR3: ASSLTDRGPVEQY
J: TRBJ1-6; D: TRBD1; V: TRBV5-1; CDR3: ASRDRENSPLH
J: TRBJ2-1; D: TRBD2; V: TRBV3-1/TRBV3-2; CDR3: ASSGRASGSYNEQF
J: TRBJ2-3; D: .; V: TRBV5-6; CDR3: ASSLGQILSTDTQY
J: TRBJ2-2; D: .; V: TRBV7-8; CDR3: ASSLVTSHTGELF
J: TRBJ1-1; D: TRBD1; V: TRBV15; CDR3: ATSREGGQGAVTEAF
J: TRBJ2-1; D: TRBD2; V: TRBV7-3; CDR3: ASSSRGRSSYNEQF
J: TRBJ1-3; D: TRBD1; V: TRBV19; CDR3: ASSTVQGTGNTIY
J: TRBJ2-5; D: .; V: TRBV5-1; CDR3: ASSTGQRGFQETQY
J: TRBJ2-7; D: TRBD2; V: TRBV2; CDR3: ASSVLLAGPYEQY
J: TRBJ1-1; D: .; V: TRBV5-1; CDR3: ASSPGAQIEAF
J: TRBJ1-1; D: .; V: TRBV19; CDR3: ASSMGRTEAF
J: TRBJ2-7; D: .; V: TRBV3-1/TRBV3-2; CDR3: ASSQDGQGYEQY
J: TRBJ1-1; D: .; V: TRBV23-1; CDR3: ASSHPKRYTEAF